Below, 10 T cell receptor beta chains from the same sample are listed, as sequenced in a study of blood T cell repertoires in COVID-19. Assay used: immunoSEQ multiplex PCR; TCRdb lists only in-frame clones, some missing. This sample has about 250,000 clones, with 83% found just once. What was sequenced was peripheral blood. The receptors derive from a human donor in a cohort sampled during active COVID-19.

CDR3 sequence reads: CASSPDTGTGELFF. CDR3 coding DNA: TGTGCCAGCAGTCCTGACACAGGGACCGGGGAGCTGTTTTTT. The chain recombines TRBV2 with TRBJ2-2; tentative D call: TRBD1 (6 bases). V was clipped by 5 bases and J by 5 bases, with 12 bases between them. The CDR3 has 14 residues. The V gene's germline CDR1 is SNHLY and CDR2 FYNNEI. The entire variable domain, with the rest obtained from reference TRBV2 and TRBJ2-2, is as follows: EPEVTQTPSHQVTQMGQEVILRCVPISNHLYFYWYRQILGQKVEFLVSFYNNEISEKSEIFDDQFSVERPDGSNFTLKIRSTKLEDSAMYFCASSPDTGTGELFFGEGSRLTVL.

The chain combines TRBV19 with TRBJ2-4, with a tentative D call TRBD2 (7 bases). The V and J ends lost 11 bases and 5 bases respectively, with 13 bases between them. This CDR3 spans 12 amino acids. From germline, CDR1 is LNHDA and CDR2 SQIVND (reference sequence). The CDR3 DNA is TGTGCCTCCCGAGGGGGGGAAAACATTCAGTACTTC. This encodes CASRGGENIQYF. The variable domain in full, completed from reference TRBV19 and TRBJ2-4, reads DGGITQSPKYLFRKEGQNVTLSCEQNLNHDAMYWYRQDPGQGLRLIYYSQIVNDFQKGDIAEGYSVSREKKESFPLTVTSAQKNPTAFYLCASRGGENIQYFGAGTRLSVL.

V is TRBV18 and J is TRBJ2-7, with 7 bases aligning to TRBD2. Germline trimming cut 0 bases from V and 5 bases from J; bases unmatched to any gene: 7. The CDR3 loop spans 15 amino acids. Per germline, CDR1 KGHSH and CDR2 LQKENI. This CDR3 reads CASSPPGRGRNEQYF. The CDR3 bases are TGTGCCAGCTCACCACCGGGGAGGGGTCGGAACGAGCAGTACTTC.

The chain uses TRBV28 and TRBJ2-1; 9 nucleotides agree with TRBD2. This CDR3 comprises 15 residues. J lost 2 bases, V lost 3 bases, and 2 bases had no gene match. Germline V gives CDR1 MDHEN, CDR2 SYDVKM. This CDR3 reads CASSLPSGTYNEQFF. The CDR3 DNA reads as TGTGCCAGCAGTTTGCCTAGCGGGACCTACAATGAGCAGTTCTTC.

This chain joins TRBV20-1 and TRBJ2-7; a possible D gene is TRBD2 (5 bases). The CDR3 runs 14 residues. Per the germline V gene, CDR1 is DFQATT and CDR2 is SNEGSKA (reference sequence). Trimming removed 3 bases at V and 5 bases at J, with 17 bases between. This chain's CDR3 is CSASLPRASNEQYF. CDR3 in DNA: TGCAGTGCTAGTCTTCCGAGGGCTTCGAACGAGCAGTACTTC.

The CDR3 here is CASSHGTSSYEQYF. CDR3 DNA: TGCGCCAGCAGCCACGGGACTAGCTCCTACGAGCAGTACTTC. The chain is built from TRBV5-1 and TRBJ2-7; 8 bases are shared with TRBD2. The V gene end was trimmed by 4 bases and the J gene end by 0 bases; junction bases not matched to a gene: 3. Germline assignment: CDR1 SGHRS and CDR2 YFSETQ. The CDR3 loop spans 14 amino acids. The variable domain in full, with the rest retrieved from reference TRBV5-1 and TRBJ2-7, is KAGVTQTPRYLIKTRGQQVTLSCSPISGHRSVSWYQQTPGQGLQFLFEYFSETQRNKGNFPGRFSGRQFSNSRSEMNVSTLELGDSALYLCASSHGTSSYEQYFGPGTRLTVT.

The chain couples TRBV28 to TRBJ1-5; no firm D call. Trimming removed 6 bases from V and 1 base from J, with 7 bases in between. The germline V gene has CDR1 MDHEN and CDR2 SYDVKM. The CDR3 runs to 13 residues. CDR3 in DNA: TGTGCCAGCAGATGGGCGAGCAATCAGCCCCAGCATTTT. It codes for CASRWASNQPQHF.

The CDR3 DNA follows: TGTGCCAGTAGTACCTTTAGCGGGAGGGACCTTAGGTACCAAGAGACCCAGTACTTC. Protein product: CASSTFSGRDLRYQETQYF. This chain links TRBV19 with TRBJ2-5, with TRBD2 matching over 11 bases. The CDR3 contains 19 residues. The V segment lost 4 bases and the J segment 0 bases; nucleotides outside the gene matches: 13. Germline lookup yields CDR1 LNHDA and CDR2 SQIVND (reference sequence).

The rearrangement joins TRBV21-1 to TRBJ1-1; the table's D call TRBD1 went unverified against the DNA. TRBV21-1 is flagged as a pseudogene. This CDR3 is 16 amino acids long. The CDR3 DNA sequence: TGTGCCAGCAGCCGCCGCGGGGACAGCTACAACACTGAAGCTTTCTTT. Translating gives CASSRRGDSYNTEAFF.

This chain uses TRBV27 with TRBJ2-3, with TRBD2 identical over 11 bases. Germline CDR1 is MNHEY and CDR2 is SMNVEV (reference sequence). Trimming cost V 8 bases and J 3 bases; bases outside gene matches: 7. The CDR3 covers 15 residues. The CDR3 DNA is TGTGCCAGCGGAAGACTAGCGGGACCAACAGATACGCAGTATTTT. This translates into CASGRLAGPTDTQYF.